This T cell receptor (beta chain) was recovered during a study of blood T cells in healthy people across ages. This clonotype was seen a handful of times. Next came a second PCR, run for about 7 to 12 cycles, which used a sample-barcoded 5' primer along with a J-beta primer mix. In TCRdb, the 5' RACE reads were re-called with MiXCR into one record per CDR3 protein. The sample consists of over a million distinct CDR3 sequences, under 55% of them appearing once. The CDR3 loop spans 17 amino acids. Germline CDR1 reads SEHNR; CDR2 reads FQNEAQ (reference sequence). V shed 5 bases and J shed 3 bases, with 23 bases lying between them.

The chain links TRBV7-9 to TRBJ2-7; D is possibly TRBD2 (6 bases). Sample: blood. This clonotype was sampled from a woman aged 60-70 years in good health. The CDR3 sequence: CASSVFNPTGLLYEQYF. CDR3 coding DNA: TGTGCCAGCAGCGTTTTCAACCCGACGGGACTGCTCTACGAGCAGTACTTC.